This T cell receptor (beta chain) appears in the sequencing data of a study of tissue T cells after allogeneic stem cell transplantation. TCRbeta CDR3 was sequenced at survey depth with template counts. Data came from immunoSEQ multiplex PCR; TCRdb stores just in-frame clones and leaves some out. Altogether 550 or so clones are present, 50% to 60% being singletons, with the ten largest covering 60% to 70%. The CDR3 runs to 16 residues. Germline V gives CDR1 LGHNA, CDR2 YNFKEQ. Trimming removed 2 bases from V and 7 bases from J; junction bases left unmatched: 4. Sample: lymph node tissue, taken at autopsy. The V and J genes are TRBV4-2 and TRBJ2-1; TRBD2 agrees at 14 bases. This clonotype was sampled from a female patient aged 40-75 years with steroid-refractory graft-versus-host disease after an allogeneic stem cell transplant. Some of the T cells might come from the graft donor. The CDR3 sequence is CASSQRTSGGRNEQFF. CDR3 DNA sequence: TGTGCCAGCAGCCAACGGACTAGCGGGGGGAGGAATGAGCAGTTCTTC.